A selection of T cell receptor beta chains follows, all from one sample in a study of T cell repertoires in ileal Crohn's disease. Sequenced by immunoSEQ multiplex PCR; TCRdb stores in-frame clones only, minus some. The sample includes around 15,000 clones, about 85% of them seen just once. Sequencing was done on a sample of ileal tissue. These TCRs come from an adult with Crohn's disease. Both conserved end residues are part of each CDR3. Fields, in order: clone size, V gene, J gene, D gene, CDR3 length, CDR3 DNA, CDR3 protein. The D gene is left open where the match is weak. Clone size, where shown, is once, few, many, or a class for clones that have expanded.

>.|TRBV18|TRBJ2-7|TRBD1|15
TGTGCCAGCTCACCACAGACAGGGAGCTCCTACGAGCAGTACTTC
CASSPQTGSSYEQYF
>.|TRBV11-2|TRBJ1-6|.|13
TGTGCCAGCAGCCCCGGGTATAATTCCCCCCTCCACTTT
CASSPGYNSPLHF
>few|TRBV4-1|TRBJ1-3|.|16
TGCGCCAGCAGCCAAGTCGCCGGGGGCTCTGGAAACACCATATATTTT
CASSQVAGGSGNTIYF
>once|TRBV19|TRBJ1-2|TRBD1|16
TGTGCCAGTAGTCGGTCCGGCTCCAGGGGGCACTCTGGCTACACCTTC
CASSRSGSRGHSGYTF
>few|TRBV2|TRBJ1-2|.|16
TGTGCCAGCAGCTTAGGCCGGCGGGCCCCTCTCGGTGGCTACACCTTC
CASSLGRRAPLGGYTF
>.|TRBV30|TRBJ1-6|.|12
TGTGCCCTGTTGGGGGCAGATTCACCCCTCCACTTT
CALLGADSPLHF
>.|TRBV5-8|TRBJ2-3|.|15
TGTGCCAGCAGCTTGGACGGGACTAGCACAGATACGCAGTATTTT
CASSLDGTSTDTQYF
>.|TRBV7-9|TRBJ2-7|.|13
TGTGCCAGCAGCCCGGTGAGCTCCTACGAGCAGTACTTC
CASSPVSSYEQYF
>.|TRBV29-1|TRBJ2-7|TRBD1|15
TGCAGCGCAACCGGACAGGCCGCGATCAACTACGAGCAGTACTTC
CSATGQAAINYEQYF
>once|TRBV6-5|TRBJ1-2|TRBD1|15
TGTGCCAGCAGCTTGAACCCAGGGGGCCGCTATGGCTACACCTTC
CASSLNPGGRYGYTF
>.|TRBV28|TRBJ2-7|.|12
TGTGCCAGCAGTTTATCAGGGCTCGAGCAGTACTTC
CASSLSGLEQYF
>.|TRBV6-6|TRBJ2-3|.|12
TGTGCCAGCAGTTACTCCTCAGATACGCAGTATTTT
CASSYSSDTQYF
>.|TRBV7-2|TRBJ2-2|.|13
TGTGCCAGCAGCTTAGCGGGGGGCGGGGAGCTGTTTTTT
CASSLAGGGELFF
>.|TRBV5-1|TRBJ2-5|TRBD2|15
TGCGCCAGCAGCATTCACGGGGGGGCAGAGGAGACCCAGTACTTC
CASSIHGGAEETQYF
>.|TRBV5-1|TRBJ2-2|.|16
TGCGCCAGCAGCTTGCAGGGATCGGGTGACACCGGGGAGCTGTTTTTT
CASSLQGSGDTGELFF
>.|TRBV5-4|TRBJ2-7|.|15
TGTGCCAGCAGCTTGGGTAGCGGCAGCTCCTACGAGCAGTACTTC
CASSLGSGSSYEQYF
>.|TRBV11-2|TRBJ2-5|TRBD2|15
TGTGCCAGCAGCTTAAGTACTAGCGGGAGGGGGGAGCAGTACTTC
CASSLSTSGRGEQYF
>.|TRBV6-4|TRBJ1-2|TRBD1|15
TGTGCCAGCAGTGCTGGTTCAGGGGGAGACTATGGCTACACCTTC
CASSAGSGGDYGYTF
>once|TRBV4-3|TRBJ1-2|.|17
TGCGCCAGCAGCCAAGGGGGAGGCGCAAGTTTTTTTGGAGGCTACACCTTC
CASSQGGGASFFGGYTF
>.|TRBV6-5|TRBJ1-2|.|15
TGTGCCAGCAGTTACTCCGACCAGAGGTCTAATGGCTACACCTTC
CASSYSDQRSNGYTF
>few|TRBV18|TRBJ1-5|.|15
TGTGCCAGCTCACCACAGGCAGGTTTCAATCAGCCCCAGCATTTT
CASSPQAGFNQPQHF
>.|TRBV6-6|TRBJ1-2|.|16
TGTGCCAGCAGTACCGCCCTAGAAACAGGGAGAAACCGCTACACCTTC
CASSTALETGRNRYTF
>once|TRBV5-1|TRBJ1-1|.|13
TGCGCCAGCAGCTTAAAACAGGAGACTGAAGCTTTCTTT
CASSLKQETEAFF
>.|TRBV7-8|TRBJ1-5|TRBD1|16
TGTGCCAGCAGCAAACAGGGGCAAGGGGGCAATCAGCCCCAGCATTTT
CASSKQGQGGNQPQHF
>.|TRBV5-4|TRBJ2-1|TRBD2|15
TGTGCCAGCAGGCTGGCGGGGGGCTCCTACAATGAGCAGTTCTTC
CASRLAGGSYNEQFF
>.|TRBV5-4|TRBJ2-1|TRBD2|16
TGTGCCAGCATGAACCGGACTAGCGGTCTTTACAATGAGCAGTTCTTC
CASMNRTSGLYNEQFF
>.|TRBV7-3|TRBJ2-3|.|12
TGTGCCAGCAGCCCCTCGGCAGATACGCAGTATTTT
CASSPSADTQYF
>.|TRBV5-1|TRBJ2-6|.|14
TGCGCCAGCAGCCCGACTCCTGGGGCCAACGTCCTGACTTTC
CASSPTPGANVLTF
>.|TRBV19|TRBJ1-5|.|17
TGTGCCAGTAGTATAGTGCACGCGCTAGATAACGATCAGCCCCAGCATTTT
CASSIVHALDNDQPQHF
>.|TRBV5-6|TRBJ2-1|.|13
TGTGCCAGCAGCCCGCTAGCGTACAATGAGCAGTTCTTC
CASSPLAYNEQFF
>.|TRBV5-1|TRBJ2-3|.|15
TGCGCCAGCAGCTTGGAACTAGGGGGAATAGATACGCAGTATTTT
CASSLELGGIDTQYF
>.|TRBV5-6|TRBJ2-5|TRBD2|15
TGTGCCAGCAGCCAAGGACTAGCGGGGACGGAGACCCAGTACTTC
CASSQGLAGTETQYF
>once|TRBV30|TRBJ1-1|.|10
TGTGCCTGGATTCGGGAGAAAGCTTTCTTT
CAWIREKAFF
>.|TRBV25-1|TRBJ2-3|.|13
TGTGCCAGCAGTGAAGCGGGGAAAGATACGCAGTATTTT
CASSEAGKDTQYF
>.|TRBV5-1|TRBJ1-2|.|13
TGCGCCAGCAGCTTATCCCCTCATAGTGGCTACACCTTC
CASSLSPHSGYTF
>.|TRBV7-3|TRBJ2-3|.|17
TGTGCCAGCAGCTCCCAGATAGGGACAAGAGATACAGATACGCAGTATTTT
CASSSQIGTRDTDTQYF
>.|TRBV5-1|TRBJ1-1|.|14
TGCGCCAGCAGCTTGGGACAGCAGAACACTGAAGCTTTCTTT
CASSLGQQNTEAFF
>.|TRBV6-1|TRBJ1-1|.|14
TGTGCCAGCAGTGAAATCGGCAGGGACACTGAAGCTTTCTTT
CASSEIGRDTEAFF
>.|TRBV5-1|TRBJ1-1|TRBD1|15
TGCGCCAGCAGCAGGACAGGGATCCGGAACACTGAAGCTTTCTTT
CASSRTGIRNTEAFF
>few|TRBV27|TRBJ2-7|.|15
TGTGCCAGCAGTCGAGGGTGGGGGGGCGGCTACGAGCAGTACTTC
CASSRGWGGGYEQYF